The rows below give T cell receptor beta chains drawn from one sample of a study of blood T cell repertoires in COVID-19. Sequencing was performed with immunoSEQ multiplex PCR; in TCRdb, only in-frame clones are kept and a portion is missing. The sample has over 70,000 clones; approximately 86% are singletons. Sequences were obtained from peripheral blood. Source of these receptors: a human donor in a cohort sampled during active COVID-19. CDR3s include the opening cysteine and the closing phenylalanine or tryptophan. Each record gives: clone size, D gene, V gene, J gene, CDR3 length, CDR3 DNA, CDR3 protein. D genes are given only for firm matches. Where a row states a size, it is once, few, many or the class of an expanded clone; other rows omit it.

-,TRBD1,TRBV27,TRBJ1-5,14,TGTGCCAGCAGATCTAGACAGGGCAGGGGGCCCCAGCATTTT,CASRSRQGRGPQHF
-,-,TRBV5-4,TRBJ1-6,16,TGTGCCAGCAGCTTGTCGGGGGGAACCTATAATTCACCCCTCCACTTT,CASSLSGGTYNSPLHF
-,-,TRBV7-2,TRBJ2-5,15,TGTGCCAGCAGCTTAGGGGGCGCGGGAAAAGAGACCCAGTACTTC,CASSLGGAGKETQYF
-,-,TRBV3-1/TRBV3-2,TRBJ2-5,15,TGTGCCAGCAGCCAAGTGGGCAGCGGCGAGGAGACCCAGTACTTC,CASSQVGSGEETQYF
-,TRBD2,TRBV5-6,TRBJ2-1,14,TGTGCCAGCAGCCCACCGGGACTAGCAAATGAGCAGTTCTTC,CASSPPGLANEQFF
-,-,TRBV3-1/TRBV3-2,TRBJ1-2,12,TGTGCCAGCAGCCACGGAGGTGACGGCTACACCTTC,CASSHGGDGYTF
-,-,TRBV5-1,TRBJ2-5,15,TGCGCCAGCAGCTCAACCGGGACTTCTGAAGAGACCCAGTACTTC,CASSSTGTSEETQYF
-,-,TRBV27,TRBJ2-2,12,TGTGCCAGCAGTCTACACACCGGGGAGCTGTTTTTT,CASSLHTGELFF
-,TRBD1,TRBV24-1,TRBJ1-2,13,TGTGCCACCAGTGACCGGACAGGCTATGGCTACACCTTC,CATSDRTGYGYTF
few,-,TRBV4-1,TRBJ2-7,14,TGCGCCAGCAGCCGGTGGGACACAGCCTACGAGCAGTACTTC,CASSRWDTAYEQYF
-,-,TRBV27,TRBJ1-5,13,TGTGCCAGCAGTTTCTATAGCAATCAGCCCCAGCATTTT,CASSFYSNQPQHF
-,TRBD1,TRBV28,TRBJ2-5,14,TGTGCCAGCAGTCGACAGGGTTCGAAAGAGACCCAGTACTTC,CASSRQGSKETQYF
-,-,TRBV4-2,TRBJ2-2,15,TGTGCCAGCAGCCGGAGGGGGGAGGGCACCGGGGAGCTGTTTTTT,CASSRRGEGTGELFF
-,-,TRBV5-1,TRBJ1-1,16,TGCGCCAGCAGCTTGAAGGACACAACGATGAACACTGAAGCTTTCTTT,CASSLKDTTMNTEAFF
few,-,TRBV11-3,TRBJ2-2,15,TGTGCCAGCAGCTTAGATCGACTCGGAACCGGGGAGCTGTTTTTT,CASSLDRLGTGELFF
-,-,TRBV9,TRBJ2-7,15,TGTGCCAGCAGCCCCTGGTCCTCCTACTCCTACGAGCAGTACTTC,CASSPWSSYSYEQYF
-,TRBD1,TRBV5-1,TRBJ2-2,15,TGCGCCAGCAGCTTGGAGGGACAGGGTGCCGGGGAGCTGTTTTTT,CASSLEGQGAGELFF
-,-,TRBV15,TRBJ2-6,12,TGTGCCACCCCTACTGGGGCCAACGTCCTGACTTTC,CATPTGANVLTF
-,TRBD2,TRBV19,TRBJ2-1,15,TGTGCCAGTAGTATGGGCGGGAGCGTTTACAATGAGCAGTTCTTC,CASSMGGSVYNEQFF
few,-,TRBV6-5,TRBJ1-3,14,TGTGCCAGCAGGGCCCAGGGCTCCGGAAACACCATATATTTT,CASRAQGSGNTIYF
-,-,TRBV7-2,TRBJ1-5,15,TGTGCCAGCAGCTGGAAGGGGTTAGACAATCAGCCCCAGCATTTT,CASSWKGLDNQPQHF
-,TRBD1,TRBV5-4,TRBJ1-6,18,TGTGCCAGCAGCTTGGAAAGGGACAGGGGGCTAAATAATTCACCCCTCCACTTT,CASSLERDRGLNNSPLHF
-,TRBD1,TRBV6-5,TRBJ2-1,14,TGTGCCACCTTGGACAGGTCGATCTACAATGAGCAGTTCTTC,CATLDRSIYNEQFF
-,TRBD2,TRBV27,TRBJ2-7,15,TGTGCCAGCAGTTTATCGCTAGCGGGCCCACTCGAGCAGTACTTC,CASSLSLAGPLEQYF
-,TRBD1,TRBV15,TRBJ1-4,15,TGTGCCACCAGCAGAGATAGGGCAGGGGGAGAAAAACTGTTTTTT,CATSRDRAGGEKLFF
-,-,TRBV28,TRBJ1-5,13,TGTGCCAGCAGTTTGGAGGGCCATAAGCCCCAGCATTTT,CASSLEGHKPQHF
once,TRBD1,TRBV12-5,TRBJ1-5,14,TGTGCTAGTGCCCTGGGACAGCCTAATCAGCCCCAGCATTTT,CASALGQPNQPQHF
-,-,TRBV5-1,TRBJ2-3,14,TGCGCCAGCAGCTTGACAGGGAGGGAGGATACGCAGTATTTT,CASSLTGREDTQYF
once,TRBD2,TRBV5-4,TRBJ2-7,16,TGTGCCAGCAGCTTGGGAATGCTAGCGGGAGGGGGCGAGCAGTACTTC,CASSLGMLAGGGEQYF
-,TRBD2,TRBV7-9,TRBJ2-1,16,TGTGCCAGCAGCCGTACTAGCGGGACCTCCTACAATGAGCAGTTCTTC,CASSRTSGTSYNEQFF
-,-,TRBV18,TRBJ2-6,16,TGTGCCAGCTCACCCGGTGCAGGGACTGGGGCCAACGTCCTGACTTTC,CASSPGAGTGANVLTF
few,TRBD1,TRBV4-1,TRBJ1-1,15,TGCGCCAGCAGCACGGGACAGGGGTGGGACACTGAAGCTTTCTTT,CASSTGQGWDTEAFF
few,TRBD1,TRBV7-9,TRBJ2-6,18,TGTGCCAGCAGCTCCCGGGGACAGGGGGCGCGAGGGGCCAACGTCCTGACTTTC,CASSSRGQGARGANVLTF
-,-,TRBV4-1,TRBJ1-4,15,TGCGCCAGCAGCCAAGATACAGGGTCTAATGAAAAACTGTTTTTT,CASSQDTGSNEKLFF
-,-,TRBV7-8,TRBJ2-7,15,TGTGCCAGCAGCTTAAGGGGGACAGCGGGCTACGAGCAGTACTTC,CASSLRGTAGYEQYF
-,-,TRBV9,TRBJ2-1,15,TGTGCCAGCAGCGTAGGGACGGTGGGGGGTAATGAGCAGTTCTTC,CASSVGTVGGNEQFF
once,TRBD1,TRBV4-1,TRBJ2-5,15,TGCGCCAGCAGCCAAGGGATGACAGGGTTGGAGACCCAGTACTTC,CASSQGMTGLETQYF
-,-,TRBV7-9,TRBJ2-1,16,TGTGCCAGCAGCTTAATCGGGCAGGGTCATGTCGATGAGCAGTTCTTC,CASSLIGQGHVDEQFF
-,TRBD2,TRBV5-1,TRBJ2-1,14,TGCGCCAGCAGCCTGGGACTAGCTGACAATGAGCAGTTCTTC,CASSLGLADNEQFF
-,TRBD2,TRBV6-2/TRBV6-3,TRBJ2-3,16,TGTGCCAGCAGTTACGGCGGAGCGGGGGGCACAGATACGCAGTATTTT,CASSYGGAGGTDTQYF
-,TRBD1,TRBV28,TRBJ2-4,17,TGTGCCAGCGGTCAGGGGGCGATTTTTGCGGCCAAAAACATTCAGTACTTC,CASGQGAIFAAKNIQYF
-,TRBD1,TRBV5-4,TRBJ1-4,15,TGTGCCAGCAGCCCGACGAGACAGGGTAATGAAAAACTGTTTTTT,CASSPTRQGNEKLFF
-,-,TRBV4-3,TRBJ2-1,15,TGCGCCAGCAGCCAAGACGGGAACAGATACAATGAGCAGTTCTTC,CASSQDGNRYNEQFF
-,TRBD2,TRBV27,TRBJ2-7,15,TGTGCCAGCAGTTTAAGACTAGCGGGAGCCTACGAGCAGTACTTC,CASSLRLAGAYEQYF
-,-,TRBV6-6,TRBJ2-7,16,TGTGCCAGCAGTTACTCGATTAGCCAGGGACTCTACGAGCAGTACTTC,CASSYSISQGLYEQYF